Listed here are 16 T cell receptor beta chains from one sample, sequenced in a study of blood T cell repertoires in COVID-19 (TCRdb year 2020). The method behind the library was the immunoSEQ multiplex PCR assay. The table comes from immuneACCESS by way of TCRdb, which keeps in-frame sequences with V and J called. Part of the clones is missing from these tables; in studies checked, under half for an unresolved V gene and the rest for unknown reasons. This sample gives 150,000 to 200,000 clones in total; 86% of them show up just once. Approximately 2.9% of the sample comes from the top ten. The sample was peripheral blood. The receptors stem from a woman in her twenties or thirties with active or convalescent COVID-19.

The rearrangement links TRBV5-1 to TRBJ2-5; TRBD2 matches at 9 bases. The germline V gene encodes CDR1 SGHRS and CDR2 YFSETQ. CDR3 size: 12 residues. V trimming: 5 bases; J trimming: 6 bases; junction bases outside the gene matches: 2. For the CDR3, the DNA is TGCGCCAGCAGTAGCGGGGGTAAGACCCAGTACTTC. Translating gives CASSSGGKTQYF.

V usage is TRBV18 and J usage is TRBJ1-1; no definite D call. This CDR3 spans 14 amino acids. CDR1 and CDR2 from the germline V gene are KGHSH and LQKENI. V was trimmed by 2 bases and J by 2 bases, leaving 9 bases between them. CDR3 bases: TGTGCCAGCTCACCATTGGCAAGTAACACTGAAGCTTTCTTT. It yields the protein CASSPLASNTEAFF.

A note on this clone: One end of the junction does not line up with germline, which may come from a read error. The chain is built from TRBV7-7 and TRBJ2-5; 7 bases match TRBD2. The CDR3 runs 16 residues. Germline V gene lookup returns CDR1 SSHAT and CDR2 FNYEAQ (reference sequence). The chain's CDR3 is CASSSGRTSGEETQYF. The DNA of the CDR3 is TGTGCTAGCAGCTCCGGCAGGACTAGTGGGGAAGAGACCCAGTACTTC. The full variable domain, completed using reference TRBV7-7 and TRBJ2-5, is GAGVSQSPRYKVTKRGQDVTLRCDPISSHATLYWYQQALGQGPEFLTYFNYEAQPDKSGLPSDRFSAERPEGSISTLTIQRTEQRDSAMYRCASSSGRTSGEETQYFGPGTRLLVL.

V gene TRBV9 combines with J gene TRBJ1-2, with 10 bases identical to TRBD1. In germline, CDR1 is SGDLS, CDR2 YYNGEE. V trimming: 3 bases; J trimming: 4 bases; junction bases outside the gene matches: 6. The CDR3 spans 15 residues. This CDR3 is CASSGTGGNTYGYTF. The CDR3, as DNA: TGTGCCAGCAGCGGGACAGGGGGGAATACCTATGGCTACACCTTC.

The gene calls are TRBV27 and TRBJ1-6, with D uncertain. V was clipped by 3 bases and J by 1 base, with 10 bases between them. Germline lookup yields CDR1 MNHEY and CDR2 SMNVEV (reference sequence). This CDR3 is 16 amino acids long. The CDR3 DNA reads TGTGCCAGCAGTTTGGTCGGGGTGTCCTATAATTCACCCCTCCACTTT. Protein sequence: CASSLVGVSYNSPLHF.

V and J are TRBV19 and TRBJ1-5; TRBD1 matches at 9 bases. With V trimmed by 3 bases and J by 5 bases, 11 bases remained unmatched. The CDR3 has 17 amino acids. Germline V CDR1 and CDR2: LNHDA, SQIVND (reference sequence). The DNA of the CDR3 is TGTGCCAGTAGTATCACTCACACGGGACAGGGCTATCAGCCCCAGCATTTT. Protein sequence: CASSITHTGQGYQPQHF.

The chain joins TRBV5-1 to TRBJ2-2; D is unclear. Germline loops: CDR1 SGHRS, CDR2 YFSETQ. Trimming stripped 4 bases from V and 6 bases from J, with 13 bases between. The CDR3 has 14 residues. The CDR3 nucleotides are TGCGCCAGCAGCCGGGTTGGGTTAGCCGGGGAGCTGTTTTTT. Translating gives CASSRVGLAGELFF. Together with reference TRBV5-1 and TRBJ2-2, the CDR3 gives the full variable domain: KAGVTQTPRYLIKTRGQQVTLSCSPISGHRSVSWYQQTPGQGLQFLFEYFSETQRNKGNFPGRFSGRQFSNSRSEMNVSTLELGDSALYLCASSRVGLAGELFFGEGSRLTVL.

V usage is TRBV6-6 and J usage is TRBJ2-1, with 9 bases aligning to TRBD1. V lost 0 bases, J lost 8 bases, and 5 bases stayed unmatched. This CDR3 has 15 residues. In germline, CDR1 is MNHNY, CDR2 SVGAGI (reference sequence). CDR3 protein: CASSYSTGGLDEQFF. In DNA, the CDR3 is TGTGCCAGCAGTTACTCGACAGGGGGTTTGGATGAGCAGTTCTTC.

This chain connects TRBV15 to TRBJ2-7, with TRBD2 as a possible D gene (6 bases). Germline V gene lookup returns CDR1 LNHNV and CDR2 YYDKDF (reference sequence). CDR3 length: 16 amino acids. Trimming shortened V by 4 bases and J by 2 bases, and 18 bases separated the two germline ends. CDR3 sequence (DNA): TGTGCCACCAGCACTGGACGAATGGCGGGGACCTACGAGCAGTACTTC. Its protein is CATSTGRMAGTYEQYF.

This chain links TRBV4-1 with TRBJ2-3; D possibly corresponds to TRBD1 (5 bases). The V gene's germline CDR1 is MGHRA and CDR2 YSYEKL. This CDR3 region has 15 residues. The V end was cut by 3 bases, the J end by 0 bases, with 10 bases between. CDR3 loop: CASSQKGPSTDTQYF. CDR3 in DNA: TGCGCCAGCAGCCAGAAGGGGCCTAGCACAGATACGCAGTATTTT.

This clone is a singleton in its sample. The V gene is TRBV10-3, the J gene TRBJ1-5, with TRBD1 matching over 8 bases. Germline-derived CDR1 and CDR2 are ENHRY and SYGVKD. The CDR3 contains 14 residues. J gave up 11 bases and V 4 bases, and 10 bases lay outside the gene matches. The CDR3 DNA is TGTGCCATCAGTGGGGGACAGGATGCCCGGGCCCAGCATTTT. It translates to CAISGGQDARAQHF.

V usage is TRBV10-2 and J usage is TRBJ1-2; D possibly corresponds to TRBD1 (6 bases). Trimming left V 6 bases short and J 4 bases short, with 12 bases between. Germline loops: CDR1 WSHSY, CDR2 SAAADI. There are 13 residues in the CDR3. The CDR3 DNA is TGCGCCAGCAGGGACAGCGGCTTCTATGGCTACACCTTC. This gives the protein CASRDSGFYGYTF.

The chain combines TRBV3-1 (or the pseudogene TRBV3-2) with TRBJ2-2; 8 positions agree with TRBD2. This CDR3 has 17 amino acids. With V trimmed by 1 base and J by 4 bases, 8 bases remained unmatched. The germline V gene encodes CDR1 LGHDT and CDR2 YNNKEL (reference sequence). The CDR3 reads CASSQVVPGGGTGELFF. DNA for the CDR3: TGTGCCAGCAGCCAAGTTGTACCGGGGGGGGGCACCGGGGAGCTGTTTTTT.

The gene calls are TRBV24-1 and TRBJ2-2; D is perhaps TRBD2 (6 bases). The CDR3 extends over 17 amino acids. V shed 0 bases and J shed 6 bases, with 16 bases lying between them. The germline CDR1 and CDR2 sequences are KGHDR and SFDVKD. CDR3 protein: CATSDLNAGRGAGELFF. CDR3 coding DNA: TGTGCCACCAGTGATTTGAACGCCGGGAGAGGCGCCGGGGAGCTGTTTTTT.

The rearrangement joins TRBV30 to TRBJ1-6; possible D gene TRBD1, 5 bases. The V and J ends lost 2 bases and 6 bases respectively, with 8 bases between them. This CDR3 contains 13 residues. Per the germline V gene, CDR1 is GTSNPN and CDR2 is SVGIG (reference sequence). CDR3 protein: CAWSLGGNSPLHF. Here the CDR3 DNA reads TGTGCCTGGAGTCTGGGGGGTAATTCACCCCTCCACTTT.

The chain employs TRBV19 and TRBJ1-1; TRBD1 matches 7 bases. The ends lost 5 bases at V and 6 bases at J; junction bases unmatched: 3. The CDR3 extends over 12 amino acids. The germline V gene encodes CDR1 LNHDA and CDR2 SQIVND (reference sequence). In DNA form, the CDR3 reads TGTGCCAGTAGTTTTGACAGGGCTGAAGCTTTCTTT. Translated: CASSFDRAEAFF.